This is a list of T cell receptor beta chains from one sample in a study of Tregs in tolerant kidney transplant recipients. Measured with immunoSEQ multiplex PCR; TCRdb has only the in-frame clones, and not every one. The table shows 92,000 or so clones, with around 94% occurring only once. Input material: CD8+ T cells from blood. Receptors originate from a human donor in good health. CDR3s leave out the opening cysteine and the closing phenylalanine or tryptophan. Each record gives: D gene, V gene, CDR3 protein. The D gene is left open where the match is weak.

D: -; V: TRBV7-8; CDR3: ASSWRGTGNEQY
D: TRBD1; V: TRBV9; CDR3: ASSVEDRAGEQY
D: -; V: TRBV27; CDR3: ASSPQRARETQY
D: -; V: TRBV30; CDR3: AWNEGGGATYEQY
D: TRBD1; V: TRBV9; CDR3: ASSEWDRGYGYT
D: -; V: TRBV7-2; CDR3: ASSPRFRGTYNEQF
D: TRBD2; V: TRBV2; CDR3: ASNTETSGSPYNEQF
D: -; V: TRBV29-1; CDR3: SVSLRLSGANVLT
D: TRBD1; V: TRBV7-9; CDR3: ASSPDRGISYEQY
D: TRBD2; V: TRBV19; CDR3: ASSIFAGGVYEQY
D: -; V: TRBV19; CDR3: ASSFKSGAPNEQF
D: -; V: TRBV19; CDR3: ASSMGSPDTQY
D: -; V: TRBV7-7; CDR3: ANYEQY
D: -; V: TRBV7-9; CDR3: ASSLGHSANYGYT
D: -; V: TRBV7-6; CDR3: ASSLGEDATQY
D: -; V: TRBV7-9; CDR3: ASGRGSNQPQH
D: -; V: TRBV5-5; CDR3: ASSLMGHRNTEAF